A single sample gave rise to the 23 T cell receptor beta chains below, sequenced in a study of T cells in Graves' hyperthyroidism and ophthalmopathy. The investigators amplified TCR beta CDR3 regions from RNA transcripts. A first-round RT-PCR of the TCR CDR3 used the HTBI primer set. TCRdb independently ran MiXCR on the multiplex PCR reads; one entry per CDR3 protein. Of approximately 700,000 distinct CDR3 sequences listed, roughly 17% are singletons. The source material was blood. Receptors were obtained from a man younger than 30 with Graves' hyperthyroidism.

This clonotype was observed many times. J is TRBJ2-7 and V is TRBV28; no definite D call. CDR3 length equals 12 residues. V was shortened by 3 bases and J by 5 bases, with 8 bases between the two germline ends. CDR1 is MDHEN, CDR2 SYDVKM, per germline. CDR3 in amino acids: CASSFDGDEQYF. For the CDR3, the DNA is TGTGCCAGCAGTTTTGACGGCGACGAGCAGTACTTC.

This clonotype was seen repeatedly, ten times or more. This chain joins TRBV5-1 and TRBJ2-3; D may match TRBD1 or TRBD2 (5 bases each). The CDR3 loop spans 14 amino acids. Trimming cost V 4 bases and J 2 bases, with 11 bases left between them. Germline values: CDR1 SGHRS, CDR2 YFSETQ. CDR3 residues: CASSPGTTTDTQYF. The CDR3 DNA sequence: TGCGCCAGCAGCCCGGGGACCACCACAGATACGCAGTATTTT. The full variable domain, in which reference TRBV5-1 and TRBJ2-3 provide the parts outside the CDR3, is KAGVTQTPRYLIKTRGQQVTLSCSPISGHRSVSWYQQTPGQGLQFLFEYFSETQRNKGNFPGRFSGRQFSNSRSEMNVSTLELGDSALYLCASSPGTTTDTQYFGPGTRLTVL.

V gene TRBV30 combines with J gene TRBJ2-2; no firm D call. V lost 3 bases and J lost 4, with 3 bases in between. The CDR3 is 11 amino acids. CDR1 GTSNPN and CDR2 SVGIG come from the germline V gene (reference sequence). As DNA, the CDR3 is TGTGCCTGGAGACCCACCGGGGAGCTGTTTTTT. Its protein is CAWRPTGELFF.

The gene calls are TRBV19 and TRBJ2-1, with D possibly TRBD1 on 5 matching bases. The germline V gene has CDR1 LNHDA and CDR2 SQIVND (reference sequence). The CDR3 has 15 residues. V lost 7 bases and J lost 5, with 18 bases in between. The CDR3 region has the DNA TGTGCCAGTACCCTAACAGGAGTTTTGCACAATGAGCAGTTCTTC. This translates into CASTLTGVLHNEQFF. Full variable domain (outside the CDR3, taken from reference TRBV19 and TRBJ2-1): DGGITQSPKYLFRKEGQNVTLSCEQNLNHDAMYWYRQDPGQGLRLIYYSQIVNDFQKGDIAEGYSVSREKKESFPLTVTSAQKNPTAFYLCASTLTGVLHNEQFFGPGTRLTVL.

This clonotype was counted many times. This chain connects TRBV11-2 to TRBJ1-1; D call uncertain. The CDR3 runs 14 residues. CDR1 is SGHAT, CDR2 FQNNGV, per germline. V was clipped by 4 bases and J by 2 bases, with 11 bases between them. In nucleotides, the CDR3 is TGTGCCAGCAGCTCGATCACGGGAAACACTGAAGCTTTCTTT. Protein product: CASSSITGNTEAFF.

This clonotype showed up just a few times. V and J are TRBV20-1 and TRBJ2-5; 8 bases line up with TRBD2. Trimming cost V 3 bases and J 5 bases; bases outside gene matches: 8. The CDR3 covers 14 residues. Germline CDR1 is DFQATT and CDR2 is SNEGSKA (reference sequence). CDR3 sequence reads: CSASTSGVRETQYF. CDR3 DNA sequence: TGCAGTGCTAGTACTAGCGGAGTGCGGGAGACCCAGTACTTC.

The chain carries TRBV12-3 or TRBV12-4 and TRBJ2-7; 9 bases fit TRBD1. The CDR3 covers 14 residues. Trimming took 5 bases from V and 5 from J; bases not matched to a gene: 7. DNA for the CDR3: TGTGCCAGCAGTCTGGACAGGGGCTACGACGAGCAGTACTTC. Protein product: CASSLDRGYDEQYF.

This clonotype was detected many times. The chain couples TRBV18 to TRBJ1-6, with a possible D match to TRBD1 (5 bases). The V and J ends lost 6 bases and 7 bases respectively, with 16 bases between them. Germline lookup yields CDR1 KGHSH and CDR2 LQKENI. The CDR3 runs 15 residues. The CDR3 spells CASSASGQMNSPLHF. CDR3 DNA sequence: TGTGCCAGCTCCGCATCGGGGCAGATGAATTCACCCCTCCACTTT. Using reference TRBV18 and TRBJ1-6 for the parts outside the CDR3, the full variable domain is NAGVMQNPRHLVRRRGQEARLRCSPMKGHSHVYWYRQLPEEGLKFMVYLQKENIIDESGMPKERFSAEFPKEGPSILRIQQVVRGDSAAYFCASSASGQMNSPLHFGNGTRLTVT.

The CDR3 loop reads CSARRGDRAYEQYF. The CDR3 DNA is TGCAGTGCTAGGAGGGGGGACAGGGCCTACGAGCAGTACTTC. This sequence joins TRBV20-1 and TRBJ2-7; 9 nucleotides align to TRBD1. Losses at the gene ends were 3 bases for V and 2 bases for J; bases not matched to a gene: 5. Germline CDR1 reads DFQATT; CDR2 reads SNEGSKA (reference sequence). The CDR3 covers 14 residues.

Comment on this clonotype: This may come from a read error, since a much larger clone is one base off. This sequence joins TRBV6-1 and TRBJ2-7; a possible D gene is TRBD1 (8 bases). V lost 6 bases and J lost 3, with 18 bases in between. The CDR3 runs to 15 residues. Germline CDR1 MNHNS, CDR2 SASEGT. The CDR3 DNA reads TGTGCCAGCAGGGGGGGGGCAGGGGGCATCTACGAGCAGTACTTC. Translating it yields CASRGGAGGIYEQYF.

The chain employs TRBV28 and TRBJ2-5; D is unclear. Germline V gene sequence: CDR1 MDHEN, CDR2 SYDVKM. CDR3 length: 13 amino acids. V dropped 1 base and J dropped 1 base, with 4 bases sitting between them. The CDR3 nucleotides read TGTGCCAGCAGTTTATTTTTCCAAGAGACCCAGTACTTC. Amino acid sequence: CASSLFFQETQYF.

In this sample, this clonotype turned up a few times. This chain uses TRBV30 with TRBJ2-7, with D unresolved. Looked up from germline, CDR1 is GTSNPN and CDR2 is SVGIG (reference sequence). Trimming left V 0 bases short and J 6 bases short, with 15 bases between. CDR3 length: 14 amino acids. The DNA of the CDR3 is TGTGCCTGGAGTGTCCCGGGCCGTGGACGCGAGCAGTACTTC. Its translation: CAWSVPGRGREQYF.

This clonotype has ten or more counts. The rearrangement uses TRBV5-1 and TRBJ2-1; 12 bases line up with TRBD2. V lost 4 bases and J lost 3; bases outside the gene matches: 2. This CDR3 has 15 amino acids. The germline V gene encodes CDR1 SGHRS and CDR2 YFSETQ. CDR3 loop: CASSTSGRFYNEQFF. CDR3 nucleotides: TGCGCCAGCAGCACTAGCGGGAGGTTCTACAATGAGCAGTTCTTC. Full variable domain (outside the CDR3, taken from reference TRBV5-1 and TRBJ2-1): KAGVTQTPRYLIKTRGQQVTLSCSPISGHRSVSWYQQTPGQGLQFLFEYFSETQRNKGNFPGRFSGRQFSNSRSEMNVSTLELGDSALYLCASSTSGRFYNEQFFGPGTRLTVL.

This clonotype was seen more than once but under ten times. The V call is TRBV6-1, the J call TRBJ1-1, with D unclear. The ends were cut back, 10 bases at V and 1 base at J, with 16 bases in the middle. The CDR3 length is 14 residues. The germline gives CDR1 MNHNS, CDR2 SASEGT. The CDR3 coding sequence is TGTGCCACCCGAGAAGGAGGGCCGAACACTGAAGCTTTCTTT. This encodes CATREGGPNTEAFF.

This clonotype was seen many times. The rearrangement links TRBV20-1 to TRBJ2-7; 13 positions match TRBD2. The V gene end was trimmed by 5 bases and the J gene end by 4 bases; junction bases not matched to a gene: 11. The V gene's germline CDR1 is DFQATT and CDR2 SNEGSKA (reference sequence). This CDR3 comprises 16 residues. This CDR3 is CSAQPGTSGAYYEQYF. CDR3 DNA: TGCAGTGCTCAGCCTGGGACTAGCGGGGCTTATTACGAGCAGTACTTC.

This clonotype was observed at least ten times. The V gene is TRBV5-6, the J gene TRBJ2-1, with D hard to call. Deletions cut 5 bases from V and 0 bases from J, with 12 bases between. The V gene's germline CDR1 is SGHDT and CDR2 YYEEEE. The CDR3 runs to 15 residues. The CDR3 spells CASSRRASSYNEQFF. The CDR3 coding sequence is TGTGCCAGCAGTCGCCGGGCAAGCTCCTACAATGAGCAGTTCTTC.

This chain connects TRBV10-1 to TRBJ1-2; D perhaps matches TRBD1 (5 bases). In germline, CDR1 is WNHNN, CDR2 SYGVQD (reference sequence). This CDR3 comprises 16 residues. V dropped 4 bases and J dropped 8 bases, with 23 bases sitting between them. CDR3 sequence reads: CASSVRGRGRMQGYTF. The CDR3 DNA reads TGCGCCAGCAGTGTACGGGGGAGAGGGCGCATGCAGGGCTACACCTTC.

Written as DNA, the CDR3 is TGCAGTGCTCCTGACAGGGGGTACGGCGGGGAGCTGTTTTTT. It encodes CSAPDRGYGGELFF. The chain couples TRBV20-1 to TRBJ2-2; 9 positions match TRBD1. The germline CDR1 and CDR2 sequences are DFQATT and SNEGSKA (reference sequence). This CDR3 spans 14 amino acids. The trim removed 5 bases at V and 7 bases at J, leaving 8 bases unmatched.

This clonotype was counted ten times or more. This chain uses TRBV11-3 with TRBJ2-3; 7 bases are a match to TRBD1. Losses at the gene ends were 5 bases for V and 1 base for J; bases not matched to a gene: 6. Looked up from germline, CDR1 is SGHNT and CDR2 is YENEEA. This CDR3 has 15 residues. CDR3 sequence: CASSVGTARTDTQYF. The CDR3 DNA is TGTGCCAGCAGCGTGGGGACAGCTCGCACAGATACGCAGTATTTT. The complete variable domain, with remaining parts taken from reference TRBV11-3 and TRBJ2-3, reads EAGVVQSPRYKIIEKKQPVAFWCNPISGHNTLYWYLQNLGQGPELLIRYENEEAVDDSQLPKDRFSAERLKGVDSTLKIQPAELGDSAVYLCASSVGTARTDTQYFGPGTRLTVL.

This clonotype was observed a few times. V is TRBV3-1 and J is TRBJ2-7, with 12 bases fitting TRBD2. CDR1 and CDR2 (germline): LGHDT, YNNKEL (reference sequence). V shed 0 bases and J 5 bases; nucleotides not matched to a gene: 5. The CDR3 contains 16 residues. The DNA for the CDR3 is TGTGCCAGCAGCCAAGAAGCACTAGCGGGAGGTGACGAGCAGTACTTC. This gives the protein CASSQEALAGGDEQYF.

Ten or more counts support this clonotype. The chain links TRBV6-1 to TRBJ2-7; D not certain. There are 11 residues in the CDR3. CDR1 MNHNS and CDR2 SASEGT come from the germline V gene. The V end was cut by 6 bases, the J end by 1 base, with 4 bases between. CDR3 in DNA: TGTGCCAGCAGACAGTCCTACGAGCAGTACTTC. This codes for CASRQSYEQYF.

At least ten counts were recorded for this clonotype. V gene TRBV7-3 combines with J gene TRBJ2-2; D is ambiguous. CDR1 and CDR2 from the germline V gene are SGHTA and FQGTGA. V gave up 4 bases and J gave up 1 base, with 10 bases separating them. This CDR3 contains 15 residues. The chain's CDR3 is CASSSYAGNTGELFF. The CDR3, as DNA: TGTGCCAGCAGCTCCTATGCTGGGAACACCGGGGAGCTGTTTTTT.

This clonotype turned up a few times. V and J are TRBV10-3 and TRBJ2-1, with D unresolved. The CDR3 extends over 11 amino acids. Germline-derived CDR1 and CDR2 are ENHRY and SYGVKD. V lost 11 bases and J 3 bases, leaving 8 bases between the germline ends. CDR3 loop: CALGSYNEQFF. CDR3 nucleotides: TGTGCCCTAGGAAGCTACAATGAGCAGTTCTTC.